This T cell receptor beta chain was recovered during a study of T cells in Graves' hyperthyroidism and ophthalmopathy. Overall study findings and caveats: Most thyroid clonotypes with frequency above 0.001 were detected in blood.

From RNA transcripts, TCR beta CDR3 regions were amplified. The TCR CDR3 first-round RT-PCR relied on the HTBI primer set. TCRdb reprocessed the multiplex PCR reads with MiXCR, giving one entry per CDR3 protein. The profile covers roughly 380,000 distinct CDR3 sequences, with around an eighth appearing a single time and less than 25% taken by the ten largest. This clonotype was found many times. Its specificity is unknown. The CDR3 spans 14 residues. Trimming removed 1 base at V and 7 bases at J, with 11 bases between. CDR1 is SGHTA and CDR2 is FQGNSA in the germline V gene. Uncontrolled infection, other autoimmune disease, pregnancy and lactation each barred patients from inclusion.

The clonotype comes from a man aged 30-40 years with Graves' hyperthyroidism that later progressed to Graves' ophthalmopathy. Sequencing was carried out using blood. V gene TRBV7-2 combines with J gene TRBJ2-1, with a tentative D call TRBD2 (5 bases). The CDR3, as DNA: TGTGCCAGCAGCTTAGACGGGGTGGAGAATGAGCAGTTCTTC. This translates into CASSLDGVENEQFF.